Shown below are 18 T cell receptor beta chains from a single sample sequenced in a study of blood T cell repertoires in COVID-19. Generated by immunoSEQ multiplex PCR, the TCRdb table keeps only in-frame clones and is missing some. This sample has 280,000 or so clones; 80% to 90% occur once, and the top ten carry less than 2.5%. The sample consisted of PBMCs or T cells enriched from blood (not recorded which). The receptors were gathered from a young man who had recovered from COVID-19.

This rearrangement joins TRBV19 to TRBJ2-2; the match to TRBD1 covers 7 bases. The CDR3 is 16 residues long. Germline trimming cut 6 bases from V and 5 bases from J; bases unmatched to any gene: 12. CDR1 is LNHDA, CDR2 SQIVND, per germline (reference sequence). The DNA for the CDR3 is TGTGCCAGTAGCTTACAGACAGGGTCGTGGACCGGGGAGCTGTTTTTT. Protein: CASSLQTGSWTGELFF.

The chain links TRBV27 to TRBJ2-2; TRBD1 matches at 7 bases. Germline V CDR1 and CDR2: MNHEY, SMNVEV (reference sequence). With V trimmed by 7 bases and J by 6 bases, 8 bases remained unmatched. The CDR3 runs to 14 residues. The CDR3 DNA reads as TGTGCCAGCATCCGGCAGGGGGTGGCCGGGGAGCTGTTTTTT. Translation: CASIRQGVAGELFF.

This clone showed up just once. DNA for the CDR3: TGTGCCAGCAGTGAATGGGCGGGGTTAAGCTATGGCTACACCTTC. Amino acids: CASSEWAGLSYGYTF. The chain has TRBV25-1 and TRBJ1-2; no firm D call. Trimming took 1 base from V and 4 from J, leaving 13 bases between them. The CDR3 is made up of 15 amino acids. Looked up from germline, CDR1 is MGHDK and CDR2 is SYGVNS.

The V gene is TRBV3-1 (or the pseudogene TRBV3-2), the J gene TRBJ1-5; TRBD1 matches at 10 bases. The V segment lost 5 bases and the J segment 4 bases; nucleotides outside the gene matches: 11. CDR1 and CDR2 from the germline V gene are LGHDT and YNNKEL (reference sequence). The CDR3 has 17 residues. CDR3 in amino acids: CASSTLGGQGYNQPQHF. As DNA, the CDR3 is TGTGCCAGCAGCACCTTAGGGGGACAGGGGTATAATCAGCCCCAGCATTTT.

The chain combines TRBV3-1 (or the pseudogene TRBV3-2) with TRBJ2-5; TRBD2 matches at 7 bases. The CDR3 totals 17 residues. V lost 0 bases to trimming and J lost 2 bases; unmatched junction nucleotides: 9. Germline V gives CDR1 LGHDT, CDR2 YNNKEL (reference sequence). CDR3 in amino acids: CASSQDPTGGTQETQYF. CDR3 DNA sequence: TGTGCCAGCAGCCAAGACCCCACCGGGGGGACGCAAGAGACCCAGTACTTC.

The V and J genes are TRBV10-3 and TRBJ1-1, with D maybe TRBD1 (5 bases). V dropped 5 bases and J dropped 5 bases, with 9 bases sitting between them. The CDR3 has 12 amino acids. Per the germline V gene, CDR1 is ENHRY and CDR2 is SYGVKD. The CDR3 DNA follows: TGTGCCATCAGTTTGGGGGGGACTGAAGCTTTCTTT. Protein: CAISLGGTEAFF.

The V call is TRBV7-9, the J call TRBJ2-7; 7 bases align to TRBD1. This CDR3 contains 15 residues. Looked up from germline, CDR1 is SEHNR and CDR2 is FQNEAQ (reference sequence). Trimming cost V 5 bases and J 3 bases; bases outside gene matches: 10. Here the CDR3 reads CASSQGQLEIYEQYF. The CDR3 DNA follows: TGTGCCAGCAGCCAGGGACAGTTGGAAATCTACGAGCAGTACTTC.

The genes are TRBV27 and TRBJ2-7, with 9 bases lining up with TRBD2. The junction had 10 bases not matched to a gene; V was cut back by 8 bases and J by 2 bases. The CDR3 has 15 amino acids. The germline V gene has CDR1 MNHEY and CDR2 SMNVEV (reference sequence). DNA for the CDR3: TGTGCCAGCTCCGGGGGGGCTAGCGGGGCCTACGAGCAGTACTTC. Translated, it gives CASSGGASGAYEQYF.

CDR3 sequence: CATSKGNNNQPQHF. In nucleotides, the CDR3 is TGTGCCACCAGTAAGGGGAATAATAATCAGCCCCAGCATTTT. The chain uses TRBV15 and TRBJ1-5; tentatively, D is TRBD1 (5 bases). Trimming took 6 bases from V and 4 from J, leaving 13 bases between them. Germline-derived CDR1 and CDR2 are LNHNV and YYDKDF (reference sequence). The CDR3 sequence is 14 residues long.

V usage is TRBV3-1 (or the pseudogene TRBV3-2) and J usage is TRBJ1-1; D is uncertain. The ends were cut back, 3 bases at V and 1 base at J, with 6 bases in the middle. CDR1 is LGHDT, CDR2 YNNKEL, per germline (reference sequence). This CDR3 comprises 13 residues. The CDR3 DNA is TGTGCCAGCAGCCACCGACAGAACACTGAAGCTTTCTTT. The encoded protein is CASSHRQNTEAFF.

This chain links TRBV11-3 with TRBJ2-2, with 8 bases that match TRBD2. CDR1 is SGHNT, CDR2 YENEEA, per germline. J lost 7 bases, V lost 6 bases, and 4 bases had no gene match. The CDR3 has 13 residues. CDR3 DNA sequence: TGTGCCAGCAGTCCCGGGAGGGGCGGGGAGCTGTTTTTT. Its protein product is CASSPGRGGELFF. Variable domain in full (rest from reference TRBV11-3 and TRBJ2-2): EAGVVQSPRYKIIEKKQPVAFWCNPISGHNTLYWYLQNLGQGPELLIRYENEEAVDDSQLPKDRFSAERLKGVDSTLKIQPAELGDSAVYLCASSPGRGGELFFGEGSRLTVL.

This clone has just a few counts. The chain employs TRBV7-3 and TRBJ2-1, with D perhaps matching TRBD2 (5 bases). Germline CDR1 and CDR2: SGHTA and FQGTGA. The CDR3 length is 13 residues. Trimming left V 2 bases short and J 3 bases short, with 5 bases between. CDR3 sequence reads: CASSLGLYNEQFF. CDR3 DNA sequence: TGTGCCAGCAGCTTAGGACTCTACAATGAGCAGTTCTTC.

Turning to this clone: Within the sample, other DNA sequences also encode this same CDR3. The chain is built from TRBV30 and TRBJ1-2; the D gene is possibly TRBD1 (5 bases). CDR1 is GTSNPN and CDR2 is SVGIG in the germline V gene (reference sequence). The CDR3 sequence is 11 residues long. Between the trimmed V and J ends, which lost 0 bases and 7 bases, there was a span of 6 bases. The CDR3 is CAWSVGGGYTF. The CDR3, as DNA: TGTGCCTGGAGTGTGGGGGGTGGCTACACCTTC.

The J gene is TRBJ2-3, the V gene TRBV18, with D hard to call. Per germline, CDR1 KGHSH and CDR2 LQKENI. Trimming removed 4 bases at V and 4 bases at J, with 9 bases between. The CDR3 is made up of 13 amino acids. The CDR3 reads CASSRGRADTQYF. In DNA, the CDR3 is TGTGCCAGCTCACGAGGTCGGGCAGATACGCAGTATTTT.

Many counts were recorded for this clone. CDR3 region: CASSYSMGDGYTF. Written as DNA, the CDR3 is TGTGCCAGCAGTTACTCGATGGGCGATGGCTACACCTTC. This sequence joins TRBV6-2 or TRBV6-3 and TRBJ1-2; D gene unclear. Trimming took off 0 bases at V and 6 bases at J, with 8 bases between the two ends. The CDR3 has 13 amino acids. CDR1 and CDR2 (germline): MNHEY, SVGEGT.

This clone was observed a handful of times. The chain couples TRBV29-1 to TRBJ2-1; possibly TRBD1 for D (6 bases). The V end lost 5 bases, the J end lost 0 bases, and 11 bases lay between the germline ends. Germline V gene sequence: CDR1 SQVTM, CDR2 ANQGSEA. CDR3 size: 14 residues. Here the CDR3 reads CSVQGYSSYNEQFF. The CDR3 DNA follows: TGCAGCGTTCAGGGGTATAGCTCCTACAATGAGCAGTTCTTC.

The chain links TRBV5-6 to TRBJ2-3, with 10 bases fitting TRBD1. This CDR3 has 15 amino acids. The trim removed 0 bases at V and 4 bases at J, leaving 2 bases unmatched. Germline V gives CDR1 SGHDT, CDR2 YYEEEE. The CDR3 sequence is CASSLADRGPDTQYF. The CDR3 DNA is TGTGCCAGCAGCTTGGCCGACAGGGGGCCAGATACGCAGTATTTT.

With regard to this clone: This CDR3 is also generated by other DNA sequences in the sample. The V gene is TRBV5-4, the J gene TRBJ1-3; 8 bases agree with TRBD1. The CDR3 totals 14 residues. CDR1 is SGHNT and CDR2 is YYREEE in the germline V gene (reference sequence). With 4 bases clipped from V and 2 bases from J, the junction kept 2 bases outside the gene matches. Written as DNA, the CDR3 is TGTGCCAGCAGCCTACAGGGGGCTGGAAACACCATATATTTT. It translates to CASSLQGAGNTIYF.